Listed below are T cell receptor beta chains from one sample, sequenced in a study of OX40 agonist ivuxolimab in advanced cancers. The table came from immunoSEQ multiplex PCR; TCRdb's copy has only in-frame clones and leaves some out. The data show tens of thousands of clones, around 87% seen once. Material: CD4+ or CD8+ T cells sorted from blood, obtained in a trial of the OX40 agonist ivuxolimab. The receptors come from an adult with an advanced solid tumor such as melanoma, head and neck, liver or kidney cancer. The CDR3 runs from the conserved cysteine through the conserved F or W. The D gene is left open where the match is weak. Some rows mark clone size as missing; the rest say once, few, many or name a class of expanded clone.

16	TRBV2	few	TRBD2	TRBJ2-3	CASSRGTSGSGDTQYF	TGTGCCAGCAGTCGAGGGACTAGCGGGAGTGGAGATACGCAGTATTTT
14	TRBV28	-	-	TRBJ2-4	CASSPSLGENIQYF	TGTGCCAGCAGTCCCTCGTTAGGAGAAAACATTCAGTACTTC
13	TRBV5-1	-	TRBD2	TRBJ2-7	CASSYLAGGEQYF	TGCGCCAGCAGTTATCTAGCGGGAGGCGAGCAGTACTTC
16	TRBV28	-	TRBD2	TRBJ2-2	CASTPGLAGVRGELFF	TGTGCCAGCACCCCCGGGCTAGCGGGAGTTCGCGGGGAGCTGTTTTTT
15	TRBV7-2	-	TRBD1	TRBJ1-4	CASSAYRGTDEKLFF	TGTGCCAGCAGCGCTTACAGGGGGACGGATGAAAAACTGTTTTTT
15	TRBV6-1	-	TRBD1	TRBJ1-3	CASSAGGVEGNTIYF	TGTGCCAGCAGTGCAGGGGGCGTCGAGGGGAACACCATATATTTT
15	TRBV27	-	TRBD2	TRBJ2-3	CASTISGTFTDTQYF	TGTGCCAGCACTATTAGCGGGACGTTCACAGATACGCAGTATTTT
12	TRBV5-1	-	TRBD1	TRBJ1-2	CASSLDRGFYTF	TGCGCCAGCAGCTTGGACAGGGGGTTTTACACCTTC
14	TRBV6-1	-	-	TRBJ2-5	CASSEKGLGETQYF	TGTGCCAGCAGTGAAAAGGGTTTAGGAGAGACCCAGTACTTC
11	TRBV28	few	-	TRBJ1-4	CASSSQEKLFF	TGTGCCAGCAGTTCACAGGAAAAACTGTTTTTT
12	TRBV18	-	-	TRBJ2-5	CASSPPGTAQYF	TGTGCCAGCTCACCACCTGGCACAGCCCAGTACTTC
14	TRBV19	few	TRBD1	TRBJ1-2	CASSMDRGRYGYTF	TGTGCCAGTAGTATGGACAGGGGTCGGTATGGCTACACCTTC
15	TRBV18	-	TRBD2	TRBJ2-7	CASSPSSGSSYEQYF	TGTGCCAGCTCACCCTCTAGCGGGAGCTCCTACGAGCAGTACTTC
12	TRBV16	-	-	TRBJ2-3	CASSPFTDTQYF	TGTGCCAGCAGCCCCTTCACAGATACGCAGTATTTT
14	TRBV30	-	-	TRBJ2-2	CAGDALLNTGELFF	TGTGCCGGGGACGCGTTATTGAACACCGGGGAGCTGTTTTTT
15	TRBV9	once	TRBD1	TRBJ2-1	CASSSEGASYNEQFF	TGTGCCAGCAGTTCAGAGGGGGCCTCCTACAATGAGCAGTTCTTC
15	TRBV7-9	-	-	TRBJ2-7	CASSPRGGGDYEQYF	TGTGCCAGCAGCCCCCGAGGGGGGGGAGACTACGAGCAGTACTTC
15	TRBV5-1	-	-	TRBJ2-1	CASSFSFQDYNEQFF	TGCGCCAGCAGCTTTAGTTTCCAAGACTACAATGAGCAGTTCTTC
15	TRBV7-8	-	TRBD1	TRBJ1-3	CASSNRGHSGNTIYF	TGTGCCAGCAGCAACAGGGGGCACTCTGGAAACACCATATATTTT
14	TRBV2	medium-sized	-	TRBJ2-2	CASMSRANTGELFF	TGTGCCAGCATGTCCAGGGCGAACACCGGGGAGCTGTTTTTT
15	TRBV19	-	TRBD1	TRBJ1-4	CASSDAGQGNEKLFF	TGTGCCAGTAGTGATGCGGGACAGGGTAATGAAAAACTGTTTTTT
15	TRBV11-2	once	-	TRBJ2-2	CASTQWAGRAGELFF	TGTGCCAGCACCCAATGGGCCGGTAGGGCCGGGGAGCTGTTTTTT
15	TRBV28	-	-	TRBJ2-7	CASRKLTAGFDEQYF	TGTGCCAGCAGGAAACTTACTGCAGGGTTCGACGAGCAGTACTTC
16	TRBV5-1	-	TRBD2	TRBJ2-1	CASSPRTSGTYNEQFF	TGCGCCAGCAGCCCCAGGACTAGCGGGACCTACAATGAGCAGTTCTTC
16	TRBV5-1	-	TRBD2	TRBJ2-2	CASSAGTIKMAGELFF	TGCGCCAGCAGCGCGGGGACTATTAAGATGGCCGGGGAGCTGTTTTTT
12	TRBV6-5	-	TRBD1	TRBJ1-2	CASSRDRAGYTF	TGTGCCAGCAGCCGCGACAGGGCTGGCTACACCTTC
15	TRBV25-1	-	-	TRBJ2-5	CASSEYNSAGETQYF	TGTGCCAGCAGTGAATATAACAGCGCGGGGGAGACCCAGTACTTC
15	TRBV28	-	-	TRBJ1-2	CASSPRNGVNYGYTF	TGTGCCAGCAGTCCCCGAAACGGGGTTAACTATGGCTACACCTTC
12	TRBV6-1	once	-	TRBJ2-7	CASSVDQREQYF	TGTGCCAGCAGTGTGGACCAACGCGAGCAGTACTTC
15	TRBV7-2	-	TRBD2	TRBJ2-1	CASREPGLATNEQFF	TGTGCCAGCAGGGAACCGGGACTAGCGACAAATGAGCAGTTCTTC
12	TRBV28	-	-	TRBJ1-1	CASSQSGSEAFF	TGTGCCAGCAGCCAATCAGGGTCTGAAGCTTTCTTT
15	TRBV7-9	-	TRBD2	TRBJ2-1	CASSSSGTIYNEQFF	TGTGCCAGCAGTTCTAGCGGGACGATCTACAATGAGCAGTTCTTC
13	TRBV2	-	TRBD2	TRBJ2-1	CASRGTTHNEQFF	TGTGCCAGCAGGGGGACTACTCACAATGAGCAGTTCTTC
14	TRBV5-1	-	TRBD1	TRBJ2-3	CASSLGTGPSTQYF	TGCGCCAGCAGCTTGGGGACAGGCCCCTCTACGCAGTATTTT
14	TRBV4-3	-	-	TRBJ2-2	CASSQGSRAGELFF	TGCGCCAGCAGCCAAGGAAGTAGGGCCGGGGAGCTGTTTTTT
13	TRBV28	-	-	TRBJ2-7	CASSHRGVYEQYF	TGTGCCAGCAGTCATAGGGGAGTTTACGAGCAGTACTTC
15	TRBV7-2	few	-	TRBJ2-3	CASSLALGLADTQYF	TGTGCCAGCAGCTTAGCTCTAGGGTTGGCTGATACGCAGTATTTT
15	TRBV11-2	-	TRBD2	TRBJ2-2	CASKILLAGGGELFF	TGTGCCAGCAAAATCCTACTAGCGGGAGGCGGGGAGCTGTTTTTT
14	TRBV10-3	-	TRBD2	TRBJ2-7	CAIRPSGTSYEQYF	TGTGCCATCAGGCCTAGCGGGACCTCCTACGAGCAGTACTTC
16	TRBV9	-	TRBD2	TRBJ2-1	CASSPLGLAGTNEQFF	TGTGCCAGCAGCCCTTTGGGGCTAGCGGGAACCAATGAGCAGTTCTTC
14	TRBV6-4	-	TRBD2	TRBJ2-1	CASSAAGGLNEQFF	TGTGCCAGCAGTGCCGCGGGAGGGCTTAATGAGCAGTTCTTC
17	TRBV28	once	TRBD2	TRBJ2-3	CASSTIAGTSGTDTQYF	TGTGCCAGCAGCACAATTGCCGGGACTAGCGGCACAGATACGCAGTATTTT
12	TRBV5-1	once	-	TRBJ1-1	CASSVLGETAFF	TGCGCCAGCAGCGTGTTAGGGGAGACGGCTTTCTTT
14	TRBV7-8	-	TRBD1	TRBJ1-1	CASSPDRGRTEAFF	TGTGCCAGCAGCCCCGACAGGGGGAGGACTGAAGCTTTCTTT
14	TRBV6-5	once	-	TRBJ1-5	CASSYGGTNQPQHF	TGTGCCAGCAGTTACGGGGGGACCAATCAGCCCCAGCATTTT
15	TRBV18	-	TRBD1	TRBJ1-4	CASSPQGQGDEKLFF	TGTGCCAGCTCACCACAGGGACAGGGGGATGAAAAACTGTTTTTT
13	TRBV28	-	TRBD1	TRBJ2-7	CASLGQGHKEQYF	TGTGCCAGTTTGGGACAGGGCCATAAGGAGCAGTACTTC
15	TRBV29-1	-	-	TRBJ2-3	CSVVHGSPRTDTQYF	TGCAGCGTCGTTCACGGTTCTCCCCGCACAGATACGCAGTATTTT
16	TRBV9	-	TRBD2	TRBJ2-5	CASSVGRAGEGETQYF	TGTGCCAGCAGCGTAGGAAGGGCGGGAGAAGGAGAGACCCAGTACTTC
16	TRBV6-4	-	-	TRBJ2-6	CASSETGASGANVLTF	TGTGCCAGCAGTGAGACAGGTGCCTCTGGGGCCAACGTCCTGACTTTC
14	TRBV21-1	-	-	TRBJ1-4	CASSKNAGNEKLFF	TGTGCCAGCAGCAAAAATGCCGGAAATGAAAAACTGTTTTTT
14	TRBV18	-	-	TRBJ2-5	CASSPGQTQETQYF	TGTGCCAGCTCACCTGGGCAGACTCAAGAGACCCAGTACTTC
16	TRBV7-6	-	-	TRBJ2-7	CASSSFPRGAAYEQYF	TGTGCCAGCAGCTCTTTCCCAAGGGGGGCTGCCTACGAGCAGTACTTC
14	TRBV5-1	-	TRBD1	TRBJ1-1	CASSSQGGNTEAFF	TGCGCCAGCAGCTCACAGGGGGGGAACACTGAAGCTTTCTTT
15	TRBV5-5	-	TRBD1	TRBJ1-4	CASSPTGGLIEKLFF	TGTGCCAGCAGTCCCACAGGGGGATTAATAGAAAAACTGTTTTTT